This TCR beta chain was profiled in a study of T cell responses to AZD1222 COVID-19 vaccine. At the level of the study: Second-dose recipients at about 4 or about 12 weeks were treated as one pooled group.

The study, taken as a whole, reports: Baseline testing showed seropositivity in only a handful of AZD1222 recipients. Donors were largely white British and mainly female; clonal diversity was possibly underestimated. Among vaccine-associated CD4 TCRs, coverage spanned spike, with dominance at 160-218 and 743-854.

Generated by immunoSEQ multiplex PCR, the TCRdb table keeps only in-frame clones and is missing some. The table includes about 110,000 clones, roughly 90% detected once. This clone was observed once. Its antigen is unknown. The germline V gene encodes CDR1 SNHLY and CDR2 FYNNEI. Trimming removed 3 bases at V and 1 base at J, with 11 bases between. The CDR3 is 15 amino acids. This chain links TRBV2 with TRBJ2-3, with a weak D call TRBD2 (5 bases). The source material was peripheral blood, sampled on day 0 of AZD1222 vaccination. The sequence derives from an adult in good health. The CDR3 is CASSDSSVGTDTQYF. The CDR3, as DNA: TGTGCCAGCAGTGATAGTAGCGTTGGCACAGATACGCAGTATTTT.